Presented here are 14 T cell receptor beta chains from one specimen sequenced in a study of human T cells and chemical hapten exposure. MiXCR, run by TCRdb on the RACE reads, gives a single entry per CDR3 protein. Among tens of thousands of distinct CDR3 sequences listed, more than 9.5% were seen once. Time point meaning: patch test 3, about 24 weeks after DPC sensitization. Treatment specified: therapeutic diphenylcyclopropenone sensitization with weekly scalp DPC. The sample consisted of whole blood, taken in connection with sensitization to the hapten diphenylcyclopropenone (DPC). These receptors came from a woman between 45 and 65 years old with alopecia areata. Some clones in this sample may be carry-over from other donors' samples.

This clonotype was counted many times. This chain links TRBV7-9 with TRBJ1-6; D not resolved. This CDR3 is 15 amino acids long. The V gene's germline CDR1 is SEHNR and CDR2 FQNEAQ (reference sequence). Trimming removed 0 bases at V and 7 bases at J, with 10 bases between. CDR3 sequence (DNA): TGTGCCAGCAGCTTAGCATTCGGGGAAAATTCACCCCTCCACTTT. Protein sequence: CASSLAFGENSPLHF.

The table lists this clonotype with a few counts. The chain links TRBV5-1 to TRBJ1-6; D may be TRBD1 (5 bases). The germline V gene encodes CDR1 SGHRS and CDR2 YFSETQ. Trimming stripped 4 bases from V and 5 bases from J, with 13 bases between. The CDR3 is 15 amino acids. The CDR3 DNA follows: TGCGCCAGCAGCCAACGGGCACAGGATAATTCACCCCTCCACTTT. Encoded protein: CASSQRAQDNSPLHF.

This clonotype appeared many times. The J gene is TRBJ1-1, the V gene TRBV5-1; D call uncertain. Germline V gene data show CDR1 as SGHRS and CDR2 as YFSETQ. The V and J ends lost 1 base and 2 bases respectively, with 9 bases between them. The CDR3 extends over 14 amino acids. This CDR3 is CASSLLRANTEAFF. Here the CDR3 DNA reads TGCGCCAGCAGCTTGCTTCGGGCCAACACTGAAGCTTTCTTT.

This clonotype has at least ten counts. The chain couples TRBV6-2 or TRBV6-3 to TRBJ1-1; D not resolved. Trimming left V 2 bases short and J 8 bases short, with 6 bases between. This CDR3 is built from 11 residues. From germline, CDR1 is MNHEY and CDR2 SVGEGT. The CDR3 DNA reads as TGTGCCAGCAGTTACGCTGAAGAAGCTTTCTTT. It encodes CASSYAEEAFF.

This clonotype came up many times. The chain combines TRBV3-1 with TRBJ2-1, with D unclear. There are 15 residues in the CDR3. The germline CDR1 and CDR2 sequences are LGHDT and YNNKEL (reference sequence). With 0 bases removed from V and 9 bases from J, the gap between germline ends came to 15 bases. The CDR3 reads CASSQDRASGREQFF. The CDR3 DNA reads as TGTGCCAGCAGCCAAGATCGGGCCAGTGGTCGTGAGCAGTTCTTC.

The rearrangement links TRBV24-1 to TRBJ2-7, with 11 positions matching TRBD1. Germline-derived CDR1 and CDR2 are KGHDR and SFDVKD. Trimming took 1 base from V and 12 from J; bases not matched to a gene: 16. This CDR3 comprises 17 residues. The CDR3 spells CATSDFGTGQGVWVPYF. Here the CDR3 DNA reads TGTGCCACCAGTGATTTTGGTACGGGACAGGGGGTCTGGGTGCCGTACTTC.

The sample holds a few counts of this clonotype. The chain carries TRBV4-3 and TRBJ1-3; D is ambiguous. The CDR3 contains 15 residues. Trimming took 1 base from V and 0 from J, leaving 7 bases between them. Per germline, CDR1 LGHNA and CDR2 YSLEER. The DNA for the CDR3 is TGCGCCAGCAGCCAAGTCCGGAACTCTGGAAACACCATATATTTT. Amino acids: CASSQVRNSGNTIYF.

The chain uses TRBV5-1 and TRBJ2-3, with D unclear. This CDR3 is 14 amino acids long. The V and J ends lost 0 bases and 2 bases respectively, with 7 bases between them. In germline, CDR1 is SGHRS, CDR2 YFSETQ. CDR3 DNA sequence: TGCGCCAGCAGCTTGGCGGCCCTCACAGATACGCAGTATTTT. It specifies CASSLAALTDTQYF.

This clonotype occurred many times. V is TRBV7-6 and J is TRBJ2-3, with no clear D. The germline V gene encodes CDR1 SGHVS and CDR2 FNYEAQ. V lost 2 bases and J lost 4, with 7 bases in between. This CDR3 is 13 amino acids long. The CDR3 DNA is TGTGCCAGCAGCTTACAGCTACCAGATACGCAGTATTTT. It yields the protein CASSLQLPDTQYF. The whole variable domain, filled in from reference TRBV7-6 and TRBJ2-3, reads GAGVSQSPRYKVTKRGQDVALRCDPISGHVSLYWYRQALGQGPEFLTYFNYEAQQDKSGLPNDRFSAERPEGSISTLTIQRTEQRDSAMYRCASSLQLPDTQYFGPGTRLTVL.

The chain is built from TRBV6-5 and TRBJ2-5, with 10 nucleotides matching TRBD2. Per germline, CDR1 MNHEY and CDR2 SVGAGI. The CDR3 covers 15 residues. Trimming cost V 7 bases and J 4 bases; bases outside gene matches: 9. DNA for the CDR3: TGTGCCAGCATTCCCCGGGCTAGCGGGGGAGAGACCCAGTACTTC. This gives the protein CASIPRASGGETQYF.

This clonotype turned up a few times. V gene TRBV11-2 combines with J gene TRBJ2-7, with a possible D match to TRBD2 (7 bases). The germline V gene encodes CDR1 SGHAT and CDR2 FQNNGV. This CDR3 comprises 14 residues. V was shortened by 4 bases and J by 3 bases, with 13 bases between the two germline ends. CDR3 sequence reads: CASSSLRGGYEQYF. The CDR3 coding sequence is TGTGCCAGCAGCTCCCTTAGGGGGGGCTACGAGCAGTACTTC.

This clonotype was seen ten or more times. The gene calls are TRBV18 and TRBJ2-1; 10 nucleotides align to TRBD2. V lost 6 bases to trimming and J lost 0 bases; unmatched junction nucleotides: 5. This CDR3 has 16 residues. Germline V gene sequence: CDR1 KGHSH, CDR2 LQKENI. The CDR3 coding sequence is TGTGCCAGCTCCCAACTAGCGGGAAGCTCCTACAATGAGCAGTTCTTC. Its translation: CASSQLAGSSYNEQFF.

This clonotype was seen more than once but under ten times. The chain recombines TRBV6-1 with TRBJ2-3, with D perhaps TRBD1 (7 bases). V was trimmed by 6 bases and J by 0 bases, leaving 13 bases between them. The CDR3 length is 15 residues. Germline lookup yields CDR1 MNHNS and CDR2 SASEGT. CDR3 sequence: CASRVQGTSTDTQYF. CDR3 in DNA: TGTGCCAGCAGAGTACAGGGGACTAGCACAGATACGCAGTATTTT.

This clonotype was recorded many times. The chain couples TRBV14 to TRBJ2-1; 7 bases align to TRBD2. J gave up 6 bases and V 3 bases, and 8 bases lay outside the gene matches. CDR1 is SGHDN, CDR2 FVKESK, per germline. The CDR3 extends over 15 amino acids. CDR3 coding DNA: TGTGCCAGCAGCCACCACGGGAGGTCTCTCAATGAGCAGTTCTTC. Translated, it gives CASSHHGRSLNEQFF.